This T cell receptor beta chain emerged from a study of technical replicates of blood from several donors. Sequencing used immunoSEQ multiplex PCR; TCRdb keeps in-frame clones, though not all of them. The sample yields about 98,000 clones, approximately 94% seen once. CDR1 and CDR2 from the germline V gene are MNHEY and SVGAGI. The germline V and J ends were trimmed by 6 bases and 2 bases, with 7 bases remaining between them. The CDR3 covers 12 residues. The receptor's source is a human donor in good health. The gene calls are TRBV6-5 and TRBJ1-1; D is ambiguous. The sequenced sample consisted of T cells isolated from PBMCs. CDR3 sequence (DNA): TGTGCCAGCAGAAGTAGAAACACTGAAGCTTTCTTT. Its translation is CASRSRNTEAFF.